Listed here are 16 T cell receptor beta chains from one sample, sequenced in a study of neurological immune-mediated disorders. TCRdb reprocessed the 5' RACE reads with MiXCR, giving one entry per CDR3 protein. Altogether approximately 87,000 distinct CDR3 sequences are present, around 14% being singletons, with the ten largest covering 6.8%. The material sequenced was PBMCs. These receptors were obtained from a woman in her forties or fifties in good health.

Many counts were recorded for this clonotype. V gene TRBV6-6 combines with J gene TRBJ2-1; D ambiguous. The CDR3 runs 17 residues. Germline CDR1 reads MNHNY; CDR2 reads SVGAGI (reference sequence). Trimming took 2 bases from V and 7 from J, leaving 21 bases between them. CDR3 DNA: TGTGCCAGCAGTTACCTTACCAAAGTTCTCGAACTTAATGAGCAGTTCTTC. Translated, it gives CASSYLTKVLELNEQFF.

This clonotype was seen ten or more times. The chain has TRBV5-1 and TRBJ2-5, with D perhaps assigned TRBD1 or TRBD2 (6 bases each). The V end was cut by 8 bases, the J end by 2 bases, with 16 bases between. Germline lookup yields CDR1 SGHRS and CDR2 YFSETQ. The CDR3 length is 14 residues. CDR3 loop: CASTGAPPQETQYF. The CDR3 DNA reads TGCGCCAGTACGGGGGCCCCCCCACAAGAGACCCAGTACTTC.

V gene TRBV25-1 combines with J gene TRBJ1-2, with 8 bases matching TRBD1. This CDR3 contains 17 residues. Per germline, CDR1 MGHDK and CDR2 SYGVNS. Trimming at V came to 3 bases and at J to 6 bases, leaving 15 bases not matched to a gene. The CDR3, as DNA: TGTGCCAGCAGTGACCCCGGGACAGGCGGGAAGGGTGATGGCTACACCTTC. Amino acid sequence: CASSDPGTGGKGDGYTF.

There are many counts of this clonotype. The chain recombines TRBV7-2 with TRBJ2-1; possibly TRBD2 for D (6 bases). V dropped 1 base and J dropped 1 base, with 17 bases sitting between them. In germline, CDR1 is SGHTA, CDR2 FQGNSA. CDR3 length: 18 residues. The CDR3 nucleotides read TGTGCCAGCAGCTTAGTTAGGATTAGCGGCTTTTCCTACAATGAGCAGTTCTTC. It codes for CASSLVRISGFSYNEQFF.

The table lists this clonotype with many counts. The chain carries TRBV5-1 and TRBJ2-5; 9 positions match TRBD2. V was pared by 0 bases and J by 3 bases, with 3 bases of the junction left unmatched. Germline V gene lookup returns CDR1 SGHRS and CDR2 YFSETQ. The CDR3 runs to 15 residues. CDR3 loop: CASSLGSSGKETQYF. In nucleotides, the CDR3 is TGCGCCAGCAGCTTGGGGTCTAGCGGGAAAGAGACCCAGTACTTC.

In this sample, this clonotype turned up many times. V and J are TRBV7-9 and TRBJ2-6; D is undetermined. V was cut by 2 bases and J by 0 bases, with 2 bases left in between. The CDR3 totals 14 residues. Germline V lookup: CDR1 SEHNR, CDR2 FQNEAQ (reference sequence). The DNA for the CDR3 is TGTGCCAGCAGCTTAAACTCTGGGGCCAACGTCCTGACTTTC. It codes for CASSLNSGANVLTF.

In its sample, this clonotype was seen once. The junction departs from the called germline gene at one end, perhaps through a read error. The CDR3: CAWGVGQGRNQPQHF. For the CDR3, the DNA is TGTGCCTGGGGTGTAGGACAGGGGAGGAATCAGCCCCAGCATTTT. The chain recombines TRBV30 with TRBJ1-5; 9 bases fit TRBD1. The CDR3 has 15 residues. Germline V gene sequence: CDR1 GTSNPN, CDR2 SVGIG (reference sequence). The whole variable domain, remainder taken from reference TRBV30 and TRBJ1-5, is SQTIHQWPATLVQPVGSPLSLECTVEGTSNPNLYWYRQAAGRGLQLLFYSVGIGQISSEVPQNLSASRPQDRQFILSSKKLLLSDSGFYLCAWGVGQGRNQPQHFGDGTRLSIL.

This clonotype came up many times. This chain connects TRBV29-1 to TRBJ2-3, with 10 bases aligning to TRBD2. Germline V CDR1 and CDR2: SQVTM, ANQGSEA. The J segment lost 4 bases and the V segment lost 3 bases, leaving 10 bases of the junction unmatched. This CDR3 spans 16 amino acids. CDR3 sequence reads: CSVESPSGRAPDTQYF. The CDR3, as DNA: TGCAGCGTTGAGAGTCCCAGCGGGAGGGCCCCAGATACGCAGTATTTT.

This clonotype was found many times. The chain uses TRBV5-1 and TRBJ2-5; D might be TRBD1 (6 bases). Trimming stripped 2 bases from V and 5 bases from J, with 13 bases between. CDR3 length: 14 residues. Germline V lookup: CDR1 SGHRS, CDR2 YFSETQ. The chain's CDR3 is CASSLQGLTETQYF. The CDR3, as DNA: TGCGCCAGCAGCTTACAGGGTCTCACGGAGACCCAGTACTTC.

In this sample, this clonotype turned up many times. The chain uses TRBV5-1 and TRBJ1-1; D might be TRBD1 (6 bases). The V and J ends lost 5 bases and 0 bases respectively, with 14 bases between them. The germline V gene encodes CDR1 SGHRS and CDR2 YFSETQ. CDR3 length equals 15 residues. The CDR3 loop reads CASRPDSSLNTEAFF. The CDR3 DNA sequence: TGCGCCAGCAGGCCGGACAGCAGCTTGAACACTGAAGCTTTCTTT. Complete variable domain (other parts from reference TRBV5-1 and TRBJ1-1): KAGVTQTPRYLIKTRGQQVTLSCSPISGHRSVSWYQQTPGQGLQFLFEYFSETQRNKGNFPGRFSGRQFSNSRSEMNVSTLELGDSALYLCASRPDSSLNTEAFFGQGTRLTVV.

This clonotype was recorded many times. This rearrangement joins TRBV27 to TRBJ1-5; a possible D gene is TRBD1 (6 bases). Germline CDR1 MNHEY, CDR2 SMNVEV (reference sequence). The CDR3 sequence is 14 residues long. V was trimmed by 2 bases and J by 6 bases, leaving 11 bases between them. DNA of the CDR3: TGTGCCAGCAGTTTACACAGGGTAGGTCAGCCCCAGCATTTT. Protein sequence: CASSLHRVGQPQHF.

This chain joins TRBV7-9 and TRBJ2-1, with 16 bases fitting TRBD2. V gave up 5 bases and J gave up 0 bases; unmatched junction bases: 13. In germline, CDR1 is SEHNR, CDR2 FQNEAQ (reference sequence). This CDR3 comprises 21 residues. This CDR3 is CASSNRGTSGREFSSYNEQFF. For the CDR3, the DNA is TGTGCCAGCAGCAACCGAGGGACTAGCGGGAGGGAATTTAGCTCCTACAATGAGCAGTTCTTC.

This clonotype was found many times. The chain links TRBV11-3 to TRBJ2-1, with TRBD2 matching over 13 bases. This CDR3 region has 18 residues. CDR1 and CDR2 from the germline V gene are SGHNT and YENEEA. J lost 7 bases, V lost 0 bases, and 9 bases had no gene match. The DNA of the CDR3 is TGTGCCAGCAGCTTAGAAGGGACTAGCGGGGTGGTAGGGAATGAGCAGTTCTTC. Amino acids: CASSLEGTSGVVGNEQFF.

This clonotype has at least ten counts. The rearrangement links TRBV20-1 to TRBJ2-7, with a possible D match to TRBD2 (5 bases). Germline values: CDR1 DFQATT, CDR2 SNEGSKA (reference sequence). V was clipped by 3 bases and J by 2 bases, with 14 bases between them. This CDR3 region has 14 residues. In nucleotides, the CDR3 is TGCAGTGCTAGTTCTCGGGGTGGGCCCTACGAGCAGTACTTC. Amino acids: CSASSRGGPYEQYF.

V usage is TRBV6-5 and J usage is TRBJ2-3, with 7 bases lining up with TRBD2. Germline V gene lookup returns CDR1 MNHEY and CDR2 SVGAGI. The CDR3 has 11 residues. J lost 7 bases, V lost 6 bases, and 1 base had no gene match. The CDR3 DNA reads TGTGCCAGCAGCGGGGGGAATACGCAGTATTTT. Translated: CASSGGNTQYF.

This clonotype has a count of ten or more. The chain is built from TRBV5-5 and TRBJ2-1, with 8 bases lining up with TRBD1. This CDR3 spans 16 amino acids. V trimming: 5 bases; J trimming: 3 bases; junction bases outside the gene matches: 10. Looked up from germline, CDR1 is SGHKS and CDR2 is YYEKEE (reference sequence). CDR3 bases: TGTGCCAGCAGGCCTCAGGGACAGGCACACTACAATGAGCAGTTCTTC. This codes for CASRPQGQAHYNEQFF.